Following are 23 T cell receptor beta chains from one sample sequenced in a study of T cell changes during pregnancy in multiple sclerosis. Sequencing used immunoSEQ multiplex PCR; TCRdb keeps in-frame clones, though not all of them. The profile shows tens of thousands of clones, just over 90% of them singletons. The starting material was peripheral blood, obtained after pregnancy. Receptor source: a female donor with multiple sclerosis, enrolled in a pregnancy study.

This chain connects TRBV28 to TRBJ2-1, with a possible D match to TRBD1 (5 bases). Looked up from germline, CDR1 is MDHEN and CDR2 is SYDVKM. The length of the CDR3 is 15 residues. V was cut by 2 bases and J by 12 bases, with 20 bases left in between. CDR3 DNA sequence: TGTGCCAGCAGTTTACAGGTACAGGCCCTATCGGGGCAGTTCTTC. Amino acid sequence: CASSLQVQALSGQFF. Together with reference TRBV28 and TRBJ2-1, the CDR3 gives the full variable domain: DVKVTQSSRYLVKRTGEKVFLECVQDMDHENMFWYRQDPGLGLRLIYFSYDVKMKEKGDIPEGYSVSREKKERFSLILESASTNQTSMYLCASSLQVQALSGQFFGPGTRLTVL.

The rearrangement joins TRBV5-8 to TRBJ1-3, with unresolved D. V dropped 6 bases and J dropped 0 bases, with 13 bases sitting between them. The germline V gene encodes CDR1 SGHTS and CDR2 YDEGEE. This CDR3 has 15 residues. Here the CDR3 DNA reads TGTGCCAGCAACAGAGACACCCGCTCTGGAAACACCATATATTTT. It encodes CASNRDTRSGNTIYF.

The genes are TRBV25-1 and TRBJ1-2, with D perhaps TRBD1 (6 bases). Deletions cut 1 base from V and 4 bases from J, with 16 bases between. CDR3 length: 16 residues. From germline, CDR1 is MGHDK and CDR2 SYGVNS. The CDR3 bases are TGTGCCAGCAGTGAATCCACGGGAGGGGGGGTCTATGGCTACACCTTC. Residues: CASSESTGGGVYGYTF.

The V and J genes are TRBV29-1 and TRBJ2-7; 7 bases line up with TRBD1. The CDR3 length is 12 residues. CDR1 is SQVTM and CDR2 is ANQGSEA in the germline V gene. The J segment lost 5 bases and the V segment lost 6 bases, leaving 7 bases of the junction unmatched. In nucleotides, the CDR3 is TGCAGCGTGAAACAGGGGTCTAACGAGCAGTACTTC. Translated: CSVKQGSNEQYF.

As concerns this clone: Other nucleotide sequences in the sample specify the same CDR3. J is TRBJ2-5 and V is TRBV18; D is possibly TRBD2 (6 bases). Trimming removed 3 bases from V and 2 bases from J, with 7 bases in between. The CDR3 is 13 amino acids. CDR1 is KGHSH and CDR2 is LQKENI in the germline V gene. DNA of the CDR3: TGTGCCAGCTCACCCGGACTACAAGAGACCCAGTACTTC. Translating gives CASSPGLQETQYF.

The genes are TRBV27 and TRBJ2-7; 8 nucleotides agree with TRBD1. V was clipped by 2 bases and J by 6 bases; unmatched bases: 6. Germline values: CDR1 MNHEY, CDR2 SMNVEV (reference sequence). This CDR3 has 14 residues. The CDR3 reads CASSLGDRIFEQYF. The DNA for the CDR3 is TGTGCCAGCAGTTTAGGGGACAGGATTTTCGAGCAGTACTTC.

Here the CDR3 reads CASSLSRSNTEAFF. For the CDR3, the DNA is TGTGCCAGCAGTTTGTCCCGTTCGAACACTGAAGCTTTCTTT. The chain carries TRBV28 and TRBJ1-1; D gene uncertain. V was cut by 3 bases and J by 1 base, with 9 bases left in between. From germline, CDR1 is MDHEN and CDR2 SYDVKM. This CDR3 is built from 14 residues. Drawing the rest from reference TRBV28 and TRBJ1-1, the complete variable domain is DVKVTQSSRYLVKRTGEKVFLECVQDMDHENMFWYRQDPGLGLRLIYFSYDVKMKEKGDIPEGYSVSREKKERFSLILESASTNQTSMYLCASSLSRSNTEAFFGQGTRLTVV.

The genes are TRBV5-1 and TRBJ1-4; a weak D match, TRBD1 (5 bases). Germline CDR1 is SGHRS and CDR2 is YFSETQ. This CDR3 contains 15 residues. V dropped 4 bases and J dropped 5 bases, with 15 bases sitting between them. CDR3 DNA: TGCGCCAGCAGCGCCTTTGGGGGGAGGAATGAAAAACTGTTTTTT. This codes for CASSAFGGRNEKLFF. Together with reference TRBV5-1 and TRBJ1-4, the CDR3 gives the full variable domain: KAGVTQTPRYLIKTRGQQVTLSCSPISGHRSVSWYQQTPGQGLQFLFEYFSETQRNKGNFPGRFSGRQFSNSRSEMNVSTLELGDSALYLCASSAFGGRNEKLFFGSGTQLSVL.

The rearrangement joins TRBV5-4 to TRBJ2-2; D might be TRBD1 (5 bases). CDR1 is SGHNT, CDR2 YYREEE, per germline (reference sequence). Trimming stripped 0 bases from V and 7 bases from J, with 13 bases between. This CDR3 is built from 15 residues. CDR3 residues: CASSLEAGYGGELFF. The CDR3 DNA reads TGTGCCAGCAGCTTGGAGGCAGGGTATGGCGGGGAGCTGTTTTTT.

CDR3 nucleotide sequence: TGTGCCAGCAAGACGATGGCTAGCGGGAGTCCCGGGGAGCTGTTTTTT. It specifies CASKTMASGSPGELFF. The chain has TRBV5-4 and TRBJ2-2, with 10 bases identical to TRBD2. Germline CDR1 is SGHNT and CDR2 is YYREEE (reference sequence). Trimming at V came to 6 bases and at J to 6 bases, leaving 11 bases not matched to a gene. This CDR3 contains 16 residues.

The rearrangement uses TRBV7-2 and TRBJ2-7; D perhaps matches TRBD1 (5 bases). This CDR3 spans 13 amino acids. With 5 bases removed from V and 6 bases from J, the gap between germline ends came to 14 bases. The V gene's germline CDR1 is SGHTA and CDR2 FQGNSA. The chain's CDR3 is CASSPNRGFEQYF. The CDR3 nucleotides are TGTGCCAGCAGCCCAAATAGGGGTTTCGAGCAGTACTTC.

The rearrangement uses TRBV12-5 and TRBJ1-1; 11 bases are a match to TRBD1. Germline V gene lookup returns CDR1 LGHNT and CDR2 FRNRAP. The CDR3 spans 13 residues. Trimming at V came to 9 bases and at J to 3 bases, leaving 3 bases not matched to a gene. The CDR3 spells CASGQGAYTEAFF. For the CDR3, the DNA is TGTGCTAGCGGACAGGGGGCATACACTGAAGCTTTCTTT.

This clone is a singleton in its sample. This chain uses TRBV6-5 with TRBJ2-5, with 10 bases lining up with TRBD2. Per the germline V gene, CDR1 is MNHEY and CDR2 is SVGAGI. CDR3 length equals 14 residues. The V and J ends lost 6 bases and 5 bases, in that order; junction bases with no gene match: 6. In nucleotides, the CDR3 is TGTGCCAGCAGCCCTCTAGCGGGAGCGGAGACCCAGTACTTC. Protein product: CASSPLAGAETQYF.

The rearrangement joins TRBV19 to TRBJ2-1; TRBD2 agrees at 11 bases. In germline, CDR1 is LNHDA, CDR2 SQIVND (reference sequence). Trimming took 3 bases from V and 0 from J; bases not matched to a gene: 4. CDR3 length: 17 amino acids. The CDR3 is CASSIHSGRASYNEQFF. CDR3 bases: TGTGCCAGTAGTATCCATAGCGGGAGGGCCTCCTACAATGAGCAGTTCTTC. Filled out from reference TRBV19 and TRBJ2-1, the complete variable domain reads DGGITQSPKYLFRKEGQNVTLSCEQNLNHDAMYWYRQDPGQGLRLIYYSQIVNDFQKGDIAEGYSVSREKKESFPLTVTSAQKNPTAFYLCASSIHSGRASYNEQFFGPGTRLTVL.

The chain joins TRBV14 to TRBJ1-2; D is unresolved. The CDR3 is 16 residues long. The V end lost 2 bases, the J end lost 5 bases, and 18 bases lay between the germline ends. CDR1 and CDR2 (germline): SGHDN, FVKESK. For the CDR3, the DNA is TGTGCCAGCAGCCAAAATAAGGAAGGGAGACGGTATGGCTACACCTTC. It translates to CASSQNKEGRRYGYTF.

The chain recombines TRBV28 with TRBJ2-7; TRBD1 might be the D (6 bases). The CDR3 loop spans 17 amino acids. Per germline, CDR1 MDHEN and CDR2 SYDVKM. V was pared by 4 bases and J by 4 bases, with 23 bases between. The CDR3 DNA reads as TGTGCCAGCAGTTCCAGGGGAAAAGGACTCCGGGGTTACGAGCAGTACTTC. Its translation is CASSSRGKGLRGYEQYF.

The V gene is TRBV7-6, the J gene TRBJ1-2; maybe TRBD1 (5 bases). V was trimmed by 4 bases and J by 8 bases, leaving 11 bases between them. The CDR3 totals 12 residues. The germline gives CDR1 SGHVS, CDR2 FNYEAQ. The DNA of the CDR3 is TGTGCCAGCAGCTCAGGAGGGGTCGGCTACACCTTC. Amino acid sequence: CASSSGGVGYTF.

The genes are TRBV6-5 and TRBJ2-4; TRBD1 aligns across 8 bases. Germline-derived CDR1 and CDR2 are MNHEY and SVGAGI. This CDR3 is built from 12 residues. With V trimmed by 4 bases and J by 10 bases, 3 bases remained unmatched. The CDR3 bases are TGTGCCAGCAGTTTTGGGACAGGTATTCAGTACTTC. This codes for CASSFGTGIQYF.

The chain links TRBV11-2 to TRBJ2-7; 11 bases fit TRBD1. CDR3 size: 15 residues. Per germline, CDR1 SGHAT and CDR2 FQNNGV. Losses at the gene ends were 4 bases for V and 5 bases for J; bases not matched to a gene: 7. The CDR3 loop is CASSWPDRGHHEQYF. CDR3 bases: TGTGCCAGCAGCTGGCCGGACAGGGGGCATCACGAGCAGTACTTC.

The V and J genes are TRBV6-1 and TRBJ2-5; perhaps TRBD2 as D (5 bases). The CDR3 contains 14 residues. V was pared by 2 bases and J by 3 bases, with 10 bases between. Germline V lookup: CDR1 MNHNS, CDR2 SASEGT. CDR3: CASSEPGSKETQYF. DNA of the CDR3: TGTGCCAGCAGTGAACCGGGAAGTAAAGAGACCCAGTACTTC.

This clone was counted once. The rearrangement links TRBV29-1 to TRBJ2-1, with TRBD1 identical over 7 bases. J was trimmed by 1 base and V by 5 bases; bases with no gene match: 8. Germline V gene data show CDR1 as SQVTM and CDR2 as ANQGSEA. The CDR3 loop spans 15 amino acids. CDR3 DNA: TGCAGCGTTATCCCCGGGACAGAGTCCTACAATGAGCAGTTCTTC. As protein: CSVIPGTESYNEQFF.

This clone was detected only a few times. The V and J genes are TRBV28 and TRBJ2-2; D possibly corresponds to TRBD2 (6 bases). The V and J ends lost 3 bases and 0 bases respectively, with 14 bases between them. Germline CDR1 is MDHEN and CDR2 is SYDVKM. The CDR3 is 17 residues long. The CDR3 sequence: CASSFLGAGTNTGELFF. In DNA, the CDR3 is TGTGCCAGCAGTTTCCTCGGGGCGGGGACGAACACCGGGGAGCTGTTTTTT.

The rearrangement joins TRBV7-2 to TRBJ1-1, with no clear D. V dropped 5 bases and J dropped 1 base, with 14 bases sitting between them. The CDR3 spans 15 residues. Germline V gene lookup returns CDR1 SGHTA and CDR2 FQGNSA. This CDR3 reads CASSPPPYGNTEAFF. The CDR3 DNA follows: TGTGCCAGCAGCCCCCCCCCATACGGGAACACTGAAGCTTTCTTT.